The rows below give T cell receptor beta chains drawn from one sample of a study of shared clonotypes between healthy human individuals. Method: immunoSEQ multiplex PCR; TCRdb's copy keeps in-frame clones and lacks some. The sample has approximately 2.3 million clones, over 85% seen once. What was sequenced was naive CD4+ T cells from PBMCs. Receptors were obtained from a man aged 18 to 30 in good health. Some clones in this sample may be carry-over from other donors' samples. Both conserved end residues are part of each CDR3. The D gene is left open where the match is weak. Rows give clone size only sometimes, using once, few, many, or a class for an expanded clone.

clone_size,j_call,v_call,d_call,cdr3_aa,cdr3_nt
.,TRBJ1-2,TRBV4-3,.,CASSQDANYGYTF,TGCGCCAGCAGCCAAGATGCGAACTATGGCTACACCTTC
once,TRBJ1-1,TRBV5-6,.,CASSLGTANTEAFF,TGTGCCAGCAGCTTGGGGACGGCTAACACTGAAGCTTTCTTT
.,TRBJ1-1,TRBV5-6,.,CASSLVVRRENTEAFF,TGTGCCAGCAGCTTGGTGGTTAGGCGGGAGAACACTGAAGCTTTCTTT
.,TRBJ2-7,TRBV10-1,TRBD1,CATVLRKTTGPGYEQYF,TGCGCCACCGTACTCCGCAAAACGACAGGGCCGGGCTACGAGCAGTACTTC
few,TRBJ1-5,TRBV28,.,CALGGAGQPQHF,TGTGCCCTCGGGGGCGCGGGACAGCCCCAGCATTTT
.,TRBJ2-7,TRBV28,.,CASSSGQRSRDEQYF,TGTGCCAGCAGTTCAGGACAGCGTAGTCGGGACGAGCAGTACTTC
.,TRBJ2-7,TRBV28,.,CASNSPGHEQYF,TGTGCCAGCAATAGCCCAGGCCACGAGCAGTACTTC
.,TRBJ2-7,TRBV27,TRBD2,CASSSPGTKTYEQYF,TGTGCCAGCAGTTCCCCAGGGACTAAAACCTACGAGCAGTACTTC
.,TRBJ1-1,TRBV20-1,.,CSSYRATEAFF,TGCAGTTCTTACAGGGCCACTGAAGCTTTCTTT
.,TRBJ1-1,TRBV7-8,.,CASSFLLGGEAFF,TGTGCCAGCAGCTTCCTGTTGGGGGGGGAAGCTTTCTTT
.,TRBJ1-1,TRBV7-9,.,CASSLSRWPEAFF,TGTGCCAGCAGCCTGTCGCGGTGGCCTGAAGCTTTCTTT
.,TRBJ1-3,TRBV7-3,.,CASSTGPNPGNTIYF,TGTGCCAGCAGCACCGGGCCTAATCCTGGAAACACCATATATTTT
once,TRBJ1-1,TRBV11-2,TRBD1,CASSSILQGGTEAFF,TGTGCCAGCAGCTCCATACTACAGGGGGGAACTGAAGCTTTCTTT
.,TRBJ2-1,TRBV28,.,CASSQGTSYNEQFF,TGTGCCAGCAGCCAGGGGACTTCCTACAATGAGCAGTTCTTC
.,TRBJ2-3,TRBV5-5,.,CASSSSRDTDTQYF,TGTGCCAGCAGCTCGAGCAGAGACACAGATACGCAGTATTTT
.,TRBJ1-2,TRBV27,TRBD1,CASMGMGQGAKGYTF,TGTGCCAGCATGGGGATGGGACAGGGGGCGAAGGGCTACACCTTC
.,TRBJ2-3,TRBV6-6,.,CASRLKGTDTQYF,TGTGCCAGCAGACTAAAGGGGACAGATACGCAGTATTTT
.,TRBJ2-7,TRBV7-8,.,CASSLARVPGARYEQYF,TGTGCCAGCAGCTTAGCGCGAGTCCCGGGGGCAAGGTACGAGCAGTACTTC
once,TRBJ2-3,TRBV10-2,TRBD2,CASSEAGGKTDTQYF,TGCGCCAGCAGTGAGGCGGGAGGGAAGACAGATACGCAGTATTTT
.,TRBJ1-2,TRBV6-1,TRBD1,CASSEWQGAGGYTF,TGTGCCAGCAGTGAATGGCAGGGGGCAGGGGGCTACACCTTC
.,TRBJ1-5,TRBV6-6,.,CASSYSPSGNQPQHF,TGTGCCAGCAGTTACAGCCCTAGCGGCAATCAGCCCCAGCATTTT
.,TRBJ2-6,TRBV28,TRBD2,CASGTSASGANVLTF,TGTGCCAGCGGGACTAGCGCGTCTGGGGCCAACGTCCTGACTTTC
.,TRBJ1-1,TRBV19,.,CASTSRGRSSEAFF,TGTGCCAGTACTTCGAGGGGGAGGAGTAGCGAAGCTTTCTTT
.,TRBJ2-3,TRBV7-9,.,CASSLETTSSTDTQYF,TGTGCCAGCAGCTTAGAGACGACCTCTAGCACAGATACGCAGTATTTT
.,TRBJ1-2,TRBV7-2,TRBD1,CASSFDRDYGYTF,TGTGCCAGCAGCTTTGACAGGGACTATGGCTACACCTTC
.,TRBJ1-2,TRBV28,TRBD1,CASSTRDRGNQNYGYTF,TGTGCCAGCAGCACCCGGGACAGGGGGAATCAGAACTATGGCTACACCTTC
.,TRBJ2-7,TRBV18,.,CASSPGNNYEQYF,TGTGCCAGCTCACCAGGGAACAACTACGAGCAGTACTTC
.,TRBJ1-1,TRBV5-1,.,CASSPVVTTGEAFF,TGCGCCAGCAGCCCGGTCGTAACGACGGGGGAAGCTTTCTTT
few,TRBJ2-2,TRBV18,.,CASSPNTGRASGELFF,TGTGCCAGCTCACCCAACACGGGGCGGGCCTCCGGGGAGCTGTTTTTT
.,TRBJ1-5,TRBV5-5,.,CASSLTGSGAVNQPQHF,TGTGCCAGCAGCTTGACGGGTAGTGGGGCCGTCAATCAGCCCCAGCATTTT
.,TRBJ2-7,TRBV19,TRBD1,CASSGQGQVPYEQYF,TGTGCCAGTTCGGGACAGGGACAGGTCCCATACGAGCAGTACTTC
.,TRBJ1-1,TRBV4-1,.,CASSQSDSPAEAFF,TGCGCCAGCAGCCAATCCGACAGTCCGGCTGAAGCTTTCTTT
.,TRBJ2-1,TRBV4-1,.,CARGWSSYNEQFF,TGCGCTAGGGGCTGGAGCTCCTACAATGAGCAGTTCTTC
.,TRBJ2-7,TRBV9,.,CASSVGFTSIEQYF,TGTGCCAGCAGCGTAGGTTTCACCTCCATCGAGCAGTACTTC
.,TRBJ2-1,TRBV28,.,CASKFSRGPRFNEQFF,TGTGCCAGCAAGTTTAGCCGGGGTCCTAGATTCAATGAGCAGTTCTTC
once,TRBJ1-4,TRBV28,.,CAILGGAGEKLFF,TGTGCCATCCTTGGGGGCGCAGGGGAAAAACTGTTTTTT
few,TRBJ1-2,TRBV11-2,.,CASSLGWGQDGYTF,TGTGCCAGCAGCTTAGGGTGGGGCCAGGATGGCTACACCTTC
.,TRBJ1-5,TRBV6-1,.,CASSEWGRAGNQPQHF,TGTGCCAGCAGTGAATGGGGCAGGGCCGGCAATCAGCCCCAGCATTTT
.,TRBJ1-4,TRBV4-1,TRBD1,CASSLSRGRVANEKLFF,TGCGCCAGCAGCCTTAGCAGGGGGCGCGTGGCTAATGAAAAACTGTTTTTT
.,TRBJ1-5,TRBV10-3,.,CAISESGAQPQHF,TGTGCCATCAGTGAGTCTGGGGCCCAGCCCCAGCATTTT
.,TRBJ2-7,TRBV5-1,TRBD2,CASSLLSSGGVREQYF,TGCGCCAGCAGCTTACTGTCTAGCGGGGGGGTTCGAGAGCAGTACTTC
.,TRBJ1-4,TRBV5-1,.,CASSQVVGGGAGEKLFF,TGCGCCAGCAGCCAAGTCGTCGGCGGGGGGGCTGGTGAAAAACTGTTTTTT
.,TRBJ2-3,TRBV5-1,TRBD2,CASSQTPRAGTSTDTQYF,TGCGCCAGCAGCCAAACGCCCCGAGCGGGAACTAGCACAGATACGCAGTATTTT
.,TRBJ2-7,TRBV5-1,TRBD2,CASSWRGSGGSSYEQYF,TGCGCCAGCAGCTGGCGGGGGTCGGGAGGTAGCTCCTACGAGCAGTACTTC
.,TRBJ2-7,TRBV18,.,CASSPNQRAELGEQYF,TGTGCCAGCTCCCCGAACCAGCGTGCAGAGTTGGGCGAGCAGTACTTC
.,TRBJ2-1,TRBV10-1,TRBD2,CASSDGLAGGLPNEQFF,TGCGCCAGCAGTGATGGTCTAGCGGGAGGGTTACCCAATGAGCAGTTCTTC
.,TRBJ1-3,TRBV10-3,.,CAISESTTGLRNTIYF,TGTGCCATCAGTGAGTCGACGACAGGATTAAGAAACACCATATATTTT